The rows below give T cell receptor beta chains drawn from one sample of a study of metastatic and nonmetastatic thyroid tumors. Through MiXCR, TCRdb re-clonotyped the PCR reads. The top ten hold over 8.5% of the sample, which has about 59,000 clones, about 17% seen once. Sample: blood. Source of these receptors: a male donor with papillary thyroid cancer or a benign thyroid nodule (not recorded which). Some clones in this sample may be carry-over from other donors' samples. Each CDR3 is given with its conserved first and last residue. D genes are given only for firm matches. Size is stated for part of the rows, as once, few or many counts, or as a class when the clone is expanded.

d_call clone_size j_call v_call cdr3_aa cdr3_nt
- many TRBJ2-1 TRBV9 CASSPLMGASYNEQFF TGTGCCAGCAGCCCCCTGATGGGGGCCTCCTACAATGAGCAGTTCTTC
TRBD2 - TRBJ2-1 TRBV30 CAWIPIAGLGQFF TGTGCCTGGATACCCATTGCGGGACTAGGGCAGTTCTTC
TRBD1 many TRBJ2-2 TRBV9 CASSSTHRGTGELFF TGTGCCAGCAGCTCAACCCACAGGGGCACCGGGGAGCTGTTTTTT
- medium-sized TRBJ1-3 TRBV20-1 CSARSQNPGNTIYF TGCAGTGCTAGATCCCAGAACCCTGGAAACACCATATATTTT
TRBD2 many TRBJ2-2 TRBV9 CASSVYSGSGTGELFF TGTGCCAGCAGCGTATACAGCGGGAGTGGCACCGGGGAGCTGTTTTTT
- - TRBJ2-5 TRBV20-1 CSASMGGRETQYF TGCAGTGCTAGTATGGGGGGCCGTGAGACCCAGTACTTC
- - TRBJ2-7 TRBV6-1 CASSADSTYEQYF TGTGCCAGCAGTGCGGACAGTACCTACGAGCAGTACTTC
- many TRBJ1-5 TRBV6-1 CASTSREGNQPQHF TGTGCCAGCACTTCCAGGGAAGGAAATCAGCCCCAGCATTTT
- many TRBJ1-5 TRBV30 CAWSGGGQPQHF TGTGCCTGGAGCGGCGGGGGTCAGCCCCAGCATTTT
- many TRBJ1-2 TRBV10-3 CAIMDNYGYTF TGTGCCATCATGGATAACTATGGCTACACCTTC
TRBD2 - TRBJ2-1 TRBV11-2 CASSVIAGPTTEQFF TGTGCCAGCAGCGTAATAGCGGGCCCTACAACTGAGCAGTTCTTC
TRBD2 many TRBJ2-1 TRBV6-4 CASSEPLLAGYNEQFF TGTGCCAGCAGTGAACCTCTCCTAGCGGGCTACAATGAGCAGTTCTTC
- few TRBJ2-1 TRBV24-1 CATSVVPGDRFF TGTGCCACCAGTGTTGTACCTGGGGATCGGTTCTTC
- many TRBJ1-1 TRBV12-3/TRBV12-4 CASNLRGGTEAFF TGTGCCAGCAACTTAAGGGGGGGCACTGAAGCTTTCTTT
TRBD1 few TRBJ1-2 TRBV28 CANNRDSKYGYTF TGTGCCAACAACCGGGACAGCAAATATGGCTACACCTTC
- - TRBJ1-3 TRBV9 CASIPGGHGARMGNTIYF TGTGCCAGCATCCCGGGGGGACATGGGGCCCGTATGGGAAACACCATATATTTT